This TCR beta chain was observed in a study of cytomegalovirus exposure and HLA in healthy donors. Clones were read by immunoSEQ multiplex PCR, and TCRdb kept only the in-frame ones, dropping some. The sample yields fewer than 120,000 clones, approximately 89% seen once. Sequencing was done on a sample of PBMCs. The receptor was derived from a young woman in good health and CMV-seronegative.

As DNA, the CDR3 is TGTGCTAGTGGTTTGGTTGCGGACAGGGCCTACGAGCAGTACTTC. It encodes CASGLVADRAYEQYF. V and J are TRBV12-5 and TRBJ2-7, with TRBD1 identical over 8 bases. The V segment lost 0 bases and the J segment 2 bases; nucleotides outside the gene matches: 3. The length of the CDR3 is 15 residues. Looked up from germline, CDR1 is LGHNT and CDR2 is FRNRAP.